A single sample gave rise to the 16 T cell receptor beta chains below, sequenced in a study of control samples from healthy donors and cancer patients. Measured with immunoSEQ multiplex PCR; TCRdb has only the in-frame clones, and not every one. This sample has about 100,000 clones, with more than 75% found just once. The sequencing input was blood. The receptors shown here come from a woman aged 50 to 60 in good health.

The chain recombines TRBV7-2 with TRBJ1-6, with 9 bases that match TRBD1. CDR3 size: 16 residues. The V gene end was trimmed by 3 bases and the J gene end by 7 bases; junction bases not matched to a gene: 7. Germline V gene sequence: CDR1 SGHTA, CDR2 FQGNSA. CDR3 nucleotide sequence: TGTGCCAGCAGCTTTCACCTACAGGGGGCGAATTCACCCCTCCACTTT. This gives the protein CASSFHLQGANSPLHF.

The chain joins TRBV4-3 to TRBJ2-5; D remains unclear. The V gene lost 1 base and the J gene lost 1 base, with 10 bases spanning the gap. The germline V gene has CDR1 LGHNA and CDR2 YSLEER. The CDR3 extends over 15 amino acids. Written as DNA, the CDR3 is TGCGCCAGCAGCCAAGGGTTTAGGTCCCAAGAGACCCAGTACTTC. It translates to CASSQGFRSQETQYF.

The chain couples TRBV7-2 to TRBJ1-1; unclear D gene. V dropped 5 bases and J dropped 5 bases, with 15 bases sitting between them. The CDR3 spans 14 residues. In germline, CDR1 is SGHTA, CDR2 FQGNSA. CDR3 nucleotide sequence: TGTGCCAGCAGCGTATCGTCCCTGGGGACTGAAGCTTTCTTT. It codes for CASSVSSLGTEAFF. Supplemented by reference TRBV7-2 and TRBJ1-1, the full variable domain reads GAGVSQSPSNKVTEKGKDVELRCDPISGHTALYWYRQSLGQGLEFLIYFQGNSAPDKSGLPSDRFSAERTGGSVSTLTIQRTQQEDSAVYLCASSVSSLGTEAFFGQGTRLTVV.

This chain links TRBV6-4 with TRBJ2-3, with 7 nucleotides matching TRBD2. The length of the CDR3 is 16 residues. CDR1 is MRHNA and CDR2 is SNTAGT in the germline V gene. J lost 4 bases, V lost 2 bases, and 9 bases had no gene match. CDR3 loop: CASSDEGDGGADTQYF. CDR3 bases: TGTGCCAGCAGTGACGAGGGCGATGGGGGGGCAGATACGCAGTATTTT.

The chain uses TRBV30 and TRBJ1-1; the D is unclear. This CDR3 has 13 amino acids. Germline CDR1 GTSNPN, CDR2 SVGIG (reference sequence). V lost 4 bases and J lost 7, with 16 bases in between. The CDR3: CAWTLQRGDEAFF. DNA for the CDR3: TGTGCCTGGACCTTACAGCGAGGTGATGAAGCTTTCTTT.

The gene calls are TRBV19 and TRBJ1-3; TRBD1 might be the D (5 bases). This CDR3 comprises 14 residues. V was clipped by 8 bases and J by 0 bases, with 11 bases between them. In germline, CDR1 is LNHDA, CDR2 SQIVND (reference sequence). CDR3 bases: TGTGCCAGTGGACGAGACAGCTCTGGAAACACCATATATTTT. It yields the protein CASGRDSSGNTIYF.

The CDR3 sequence: CASSLAASTDTQYF. CDR3 coding DNA: TGTGCCAGCAGTCTAGCGGCTAGCACAGATACGCAGTATTTT. J is TRBJ2-3 and V is TRBV25-1; 7 bases fit TRBD2. CDR3 length: 14 residues. V shed 5 bases and J 0 bases; nucleotides not matched to a gene: 2. The germline CDR1 and CDR2 sequences are MGHDK and SYGVNS.

CDR3: CASSLPGYRTDTQYF. The DNA for the CDR3 is TGTGCCAGCAGCTTACCTGGGTACCGCACAGATACGCAGTATTTT. The chain uses TRBV11-2 and TRBJ2-3; the D is unclear. The V and J ends lost 2 bases and 1 base respectively, with 10 bases between them. The CDR3 is made up of 15 amino acids. The germline CDR1 and CDR2 sequences are SGHAT and FQNNGV.

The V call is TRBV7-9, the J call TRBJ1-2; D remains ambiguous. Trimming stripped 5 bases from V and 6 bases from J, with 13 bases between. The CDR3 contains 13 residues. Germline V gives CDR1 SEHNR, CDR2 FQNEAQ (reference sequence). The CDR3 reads CASSPDRGNGYTF. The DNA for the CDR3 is TGTGCCAGCAGCCCCGATCGGGGTAATGGCTACACCTTC.

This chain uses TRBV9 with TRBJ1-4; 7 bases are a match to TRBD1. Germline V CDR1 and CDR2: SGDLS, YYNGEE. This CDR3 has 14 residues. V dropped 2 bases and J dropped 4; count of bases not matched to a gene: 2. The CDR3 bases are TGTGCCAGCAGCGTTGGGGACAGTAATGAAAAACTGTTTTTT. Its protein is CASSVGDSNEKLFF.

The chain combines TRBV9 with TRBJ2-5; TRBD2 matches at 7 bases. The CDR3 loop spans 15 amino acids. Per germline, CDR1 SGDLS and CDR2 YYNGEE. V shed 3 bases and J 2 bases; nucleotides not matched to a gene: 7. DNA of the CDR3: TGTGCCAGCAGCGGTTGGGGGGGTCTTCAAGAGACCCAGTACTTC. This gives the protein CASSGWGGLQETQYF.

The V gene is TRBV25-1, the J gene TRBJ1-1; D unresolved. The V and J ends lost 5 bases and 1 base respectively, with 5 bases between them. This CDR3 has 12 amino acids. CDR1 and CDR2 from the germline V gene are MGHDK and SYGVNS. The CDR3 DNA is TGTGCCAGCAGTTGGACGAACACTGAAGCTTTCTTT. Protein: CASSWTNTEAFF. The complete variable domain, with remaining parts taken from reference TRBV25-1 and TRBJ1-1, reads EADIYQTPRYLVIGTGKKITLECSQTMGHDKMYWYQQDPGMELHLIHYSYGVNSTEKGDLSSESTVSRIRTEHFPLTLESARPSHTSQYLCASSWTNTEAFFGQGTRLTVV.

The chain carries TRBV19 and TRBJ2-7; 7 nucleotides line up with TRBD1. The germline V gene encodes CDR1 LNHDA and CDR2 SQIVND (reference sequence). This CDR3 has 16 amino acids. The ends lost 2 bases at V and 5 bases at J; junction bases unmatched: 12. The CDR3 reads CASSIFGTGVQNEQYF. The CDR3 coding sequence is TGTGCCAGTAGTATATTCGGTACAGGGGTTCAGAACGAGCAGTACTTC.

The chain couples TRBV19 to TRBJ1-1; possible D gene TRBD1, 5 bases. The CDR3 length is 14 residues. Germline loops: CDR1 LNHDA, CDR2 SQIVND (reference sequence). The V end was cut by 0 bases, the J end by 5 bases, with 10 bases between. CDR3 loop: CASSIEARATEAFF. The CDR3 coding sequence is TGTGCCAGTAGTATAGAAGCCAGGGCGACTGAAGCTTTCTTT.

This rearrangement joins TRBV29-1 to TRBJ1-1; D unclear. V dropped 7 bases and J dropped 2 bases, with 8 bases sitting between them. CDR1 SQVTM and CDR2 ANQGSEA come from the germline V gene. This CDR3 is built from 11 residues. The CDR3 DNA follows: TGCAGCGCCACAGCAAACACTGAAGCTTTCTTT. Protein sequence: CSATANTEAFF.

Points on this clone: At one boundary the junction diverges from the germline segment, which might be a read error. The CDR3: CAISVGGDAQYF. CDR3 coding DNA: TGTGCCATCAGTGTTGGGGGAGATGCGCAGTATTTT. This chain connects TRBV10-3 to TRBJ2-3, with D possibly being TRBD1 or TRBD2 (5 bases each). The CDR3 runs to 12 residues. Germline V CDR1 and CDR2: ENHRY, SYGVKD.